The TCR beta chain under discussion was sequenced for a study of T cell changes during pregnancy in multiple sclerosis. CDR1 KGHSH and CDR2 LQKENI come from the germline V gene. V lost 5 bases to trimming and J lost 4 bases; unmatched junction nucleotides: 6. The CDR3 spans 14 residues. Assay used: immunoSEQ multiplex PCR; TCRdb lists only in-frame clones, some missing. The sample includes about 28,000 clones, 90% to 95% of them seen just once. This sequence originates from a female donor with multiple sclerosis, enrolled in a pregnancy study. The source material was CD8+ T cells from peripheral blood mononuclear cells, sampled before pregnancy. The chain carries TRBV18 and TRBJ2-7; TRBD1 aligns across 9 bases. The CDR3: CASSGPGQGYEQYF. In DNA form, the CDR3 reads TGTGCCAGCTCAGGTCCGGGACAGGGTTACGAGCAGTACTTC.